This T cell receptor beta chain was retrieved from a study of blood T cell repertoires in COVID-19 (dated by TCRdb to 2019 to 2021). For the study in its entirety: Collaborator samples came from the United States, Italy and Spain and covered acute and convalescent phases of COVID-19. The material from the prospective study consisted of cDNA or gDNA derived from T cells, B-cell-depleted T cells, or PBMCs. Subjects who had been exposed to COVID-19, were actively infected with it, or had recovered from it provided the deeply sampled blood TCRbeta repertoires that made up the dataset. A freely available public database, intended as a resource for researchers studying the immune response to SARS-CoV-2, is where the repertoires were released. Samples came from the ongoing ImmuneRACE study (first 160 participants) plus 1,254 subjects from 6 global collaborators. A de-identified subject ID, COVID-19 status, age in years and sex were almost always included in the sample metadata. Where available, HLA class I and class II types were taken from metadata supplied by the sample provider and were not determined by assay-based typing. Overall results and qualifications from the work: The amount of clinical and demographic metadata varied by source and participant and was provided uncurated.

The immunoSEQ Assay, a bias-controlled multiplex PCR, was used to amplify TCRbeta CDR3 regions from genomic DNA. On the study's bioinformatics: Nucleated cell counts per sample were estimated from amplification of reference gene primers within the assay. To quantify the absolute abundance of each unique TCRbeta CDR3 rearrangement, sequence reads were collapsed and filtered. For each sample, productive Simpson clonality was calculated by taking the square root of Simpson's diversity index across productive rearrangements. In TCRdb, the immuneACCESS table is reduced to in-frame sequences with V and J assigned. These tables do not hold every clone; where another copy was compared, an unresolved V gene accounts for under half, and the others remain unexplained. That table gives V, J and clone size, and the DNA gave D and trimming. The sample data list some 210,000 clones, and about nine tenths of these were observed just once. About 6.5% of the sample is taken by the ten largest.

Samples from volunteer blood donors who had recovered from COVID-19 were contributed by a second Seattle source. The collaborating institutions used their own protocols to collect whole blood in K2EDTA tubes. For TCRbeta analysis, collaborator samples were shipped as frozen whole blood, as isolated PBMCs, or as DNA extracted from either sample type. Notes on this clone: Its target antigen remains unknown. No much larger clone exists at a distance of one base, and base qualities are not known.

The CDR3, cysteine through phenylalanine, is 17 amino acids long. The sequence is cut down to CDR3 DNA, 51 bases in frame from base 1. According to the germline V gene (reference sequence), CDR1 reads LNHDA and CDR2 reads SQIVND. V loses 3 bases, J loses 1 base, and the germline ends lie 13 bases apart. This sequence uses TRBV19 and TRBJ2-6, with TRBD2 perhaps the D gene, on 5 matching bases. This clonotype originated in a man aged 55 to 70 who had recovered from COVID-19. The specimen sequenced was peripheral blood. The sequenced DNA: TGTGCCAGTAGTATTCGTGGCGGAGGTTCTGGGGCCAACGTCCTGACTTTC. Translated, it gives CASSIRGGGSGANVLTF. The entire variable domain, with the stretches around the CDR3 drawn from the reference TRBV19 and TRBJ2-6 proteins, is DGGITQSPKYLFRKEGQNVTLSCEQNLNHDAMYWYRQDPGQGLRLIYYSQIVNDFQKGDIAEGYSVSREKKESFPLTVTSAQKNPTAFYLCASSIRGGGSGANVLTFGAGSRLTVL.